Shown below are 21 T cell receptor beta chains from a single sample sequenced in a study of PD-L1 blockade in urothelial cancer. Some clones are missing from TCRdb's copy, which holds only in-frame ones; the method was immunoSEQ multiplex PCR. The sample carries around 62,000 clones, more than 70% recorded once. Time point: peripheral blood 6 weeks after treatment start. The sequencing here drew on PBMCs, taken around atezolizumab (anti-PD-L1) treatment. These TCRs come from a man aged 55-75 years with urothelial cancer.

V usage is TRBV5-8 and J usage is TRBJ2-3; TRBD2 agrees at 14 bases. The V segment lost 6 bases and the J segment 0 bases; nucleotides outside the gene matches: 9. Germline-derived CDR1 and CDR2 are SGHTS and YDEGEE. The length of the CDR3 is 18 residues. CDR3 residues: CASNLRLAGGPSTDTQYF. The CDR3 nucleotides are TGTGCCAGCAACTTAAGACTAGCGGGAGGGCCTAGCACAGATACGCAGTATTTT.

This chain links TRBV7-2 with TRBJ2-7; 9 nucleotides line up with TRBD1. This CDR3 region has 15 residues. Germline loops: CDR1 SGHTA, CDR2 FQGNSA. Trimming at V came to 5 bases and at J to 4 bases, leaving 9 bases not matched to a gene. The CDR3 loop is CASSPSGTGRYEQYF. DNA of the CDR3: TGTGCCAGCAGCCCATCTGGGACAGGGCGTTACGAGCAGTACTTC.

The J gene is TRBJ2-1, the V gene TRBV13, with 8 bases aligning to TRBD2. Germline loops: CDR1 PRHDT, CDR2 FYEKMQ (reference sequence). Losses at the gene ends were 3 bases for V and 7 bases for J; bases not matched to a gene: 29. This CDR3 spans 22 amino acids. The CDR3 region has the DNA TGTGCCAGCAGCTTCCACCCGTGGCGGGGGGACCTGGGGCCAAAATGGAAAAATGAGCAGTTCTTC. It specifies CASSFHPWRGDLGPKWKNEQFF.

The rearrangement links TRBV15 to TRBJ2-3; the match to TRBD1 covers 12 bases. Trimming removed 3 bases from V and 5 bases from J; junction bases left unmatched: 6. Germline loops: CDR1 LNHNV, CDR2 YYDKDF (reference sequence). The CDR3 contains 16 residues. The CDR3 DNA sequence: TGTGCCACCAGCAGGCCGGGACAGGGGGCCGTAGATACGCAGTATTTT. Translating gives CATSRPGQGAVDTQYF.

CDR3 protein: CASSQVGTGRYEQFF. The CDR3 DNA follows: TGCGCCAGCAGCCAAGTCGGGACAGGGCGTTATGAGCAGTTCTTC. The chain couples TRBV4-1 to TRBJ2-1; TRBD1 matches 9 bases. V shed 1 base and J 8 bases; nucleotides not matched to a gene: 6. Germline V gene sequence: CDR1 MGHRA, CDR2 YSYEKL. This CDR3 has 15 amino acids.

This chain connects TRBV19 to TRBJ1-5; no clear D. The germline gives CDR1 LNHDA, CDR2 SQIVND (reference sequence). The ends were cut back, 6 bases at V and 2 bases at J, with 8 bases in the middle. This CDR3 is 13 amino acids long. For the CDR3, the DNA is TGTGCCAGTAGACCCCGCGGCAATCAGCCCCAGCATTTT. The encoded protein is CASRPRGNQPQHF.

V usage is TRBV5-1 and J usage is TRBJ2-5; the match to TRBD1 covers 8 bases. The ends lost 4 bases at V and 3 bases at J; junction bases unmatched: 8. Germline CDR1 is SGHRS and CDR2 is YFSETQ. This CDR3 region has 15 residues. In DNA form, the CDR3 reads TGCGCCAGCAGCATAACAGGGGGAGAGGAAGAGACCCAGTACTTC. Its protein product is CASSITGGEEETQYF.

The J gene is TRBJ2-5, the V gene TRBV7-8; TRBD2 matches 9 bases. TRBJ2-7 matches the DNA end more closely, so the J call is doubtful. In germline, CDR1 is SGHVS, CDR2 FQNEAQ. The CDR3 extends over 14 amino acids. The CDR3, as DNA: TGTGCCAGCAGCCAGCGTAGCGGGAGTTACGAGCAGTACTTC. Protein: CASSQRSGSYEQYF.

The V and J genes are TRBV6-4 and TRBJ2-1; D uncertain. This CDR3 is 15 amino acids long. Germline loops: CDR1 MRHNA, CDR2 SNTAGT. The V gene lost 6 bases and the J gene lost 5 bases, with 17 bases spanning the gap. CDR3 amino acids: CASSVELRSNNEQFF. The CDR3 DNA is TGTGCCAGCAGCGTAGAGTTGCGATCGAACAATGAGCAGTTCTTC.

The chain couples TRBV4-1 to TRBJ2-1; 11 nucleotides match TRBD2. This CDR3 comprises 19 residues. J gave up 5 bases and V 1 base, and 13 bases lay outside the gene matches. Germline CDR1 is MGHRA and CDR2 is YSYEKL. In nucleotides, the CDR3 is TGCGCCAGCAGCCAAGGAGCAGAACTAGCGGGAGACCCAAACAATGAGCAGTTCTTC. It specifies CASSQGAELAGDPNNEQFF.

This clone was observed a handful of times. The chain joins TRBV10-1 to TRBJ2-7; TRBD2 aligns across 9 bases. The CDR3 extends over 14 amino acids. With 8 bases clipped from V and 2 bases from J, the junction kept 7 bases outside the gene matches. Germline V lookup: CDR1 WNHNN, CDR2 SYGVQD (reference sequence). The CDR3 spells CASGPSGDTYEQYF. The CDR3 nucleotides read TGCGCCAGCGGTCCTAGCGGGGACACCTACGAGCAGTACTTC.

In DNA, the CDR3 is TGTGCCAGCAGCCCTACCAATTCTCGCTCTGGAAACACCATATATTTT. Its translation is CASSPTNSRSGNTIYF. V and J are TRBV7-9 and TRBJ1-3, with D unresolved. Deletions cut 5 bases from V and 0 bases from J, with 14 bases between. This CDR3 has 16 residues. Germline assignment: CDR1 SEHNR and CDR2 FQNEAQ (reference sequence). Filled out from reference TRBV7-9 and TRBJ1-3, the complete variable domain reads DTGVSQNPRHKITKRGQNVTFRCDPISEHNRLYWYRQTLGQGPEFLTYFQNEAQLEKSRLLSDRFSAERPKGSFSTLEIQRTEQGDSAMYLCASSPTNSRSGNTIYFGEGSWLTVV.

The chain uses TRBV6-6 and TRBJ2-5, with 7 bases identical to TRBD2. V dropped 4 bases and J dropped 1; count of bases not matched to a gene: 9. Germline V gene sequence: CDR1 MNHNY, CDR2 SVGAGI (reference sequence). The CDR3 runs to 16 residues. The CDR3 protein is CASSWLAAEIQETQYF. Here the CDR3 DNA reads TGTGCCAGCAGTTGGCTAGCGGCTGAGATCCAAGAGACCCAGTACTTC.

This chain uses TRBV19 with TRBJ1-2; D is ambiguous. Germline CDR1 LNHDA, CDR2 SQIVND (reference sequence). This CDR3 spans 14 amino acids. V lost 5 bases and J lost 10, with 20 bases in between. The CDR3 loop is CASSEVRFPVDYTF. The DNA for the CDR3 is TGTGCCAGTAGTGAGGTCCGGTTCCCGGTGGACTACACCTTC.

Here the CDR3 DNA reads TGCGCCAGCAGCTCACTAATTGGACAGGGGGGCGAGCAGTACTTC. Residues: CASSSLIGQGGEQYF. The chain is built from TRBV5-1 and TRBJ2-7; 10 nucleotides agree with TRBD1. The CDR3 has 15 residues. J was trimmed by 6 bases and V by 3 bases; bases with no gene match: 9. Looked up from germline, CDR1 is SGHRS and CDR2 is YFSETQ.

V usage is TRBV10-1 and J usage is TRBJ2-1; tentatively, D is TRBD2 (5 bases). The CDR3 is 15 residues long. V was shortened by 5 bases and J by 6 bases, with 17 bases between the two germline ends. CDR1 and CDR2 (germline): WNHNN, SYGVQD (reference sequence). In DNA, the CDR3 is TGCGCCAGCAGTTACAATCCCGGGATGTCCAATGAGCAGTTCTTC. Translated: CASSYNPGMSNEQFF.

The V call is TRBV7-2, the J call TRBJ2-1, with D possibly matching TRBD1 (5 bases). V shed 7 bases and J shed 6 bases, with 13 bases lying between them. CDR1 and CDR2 from the germline V gene are SGHTA and FQGNSA. The length of the CDR3 is 13 residues. The CDR3 coding sequence is TGTGCCAGCAAGGGGCTCCGGCGCAATGAGCAGTTCTTC. This sequence encodes CASKGLRRNEQFF.

The chain employs TRBV18 and TRBJ2-7, with D perhaps TRBD1 (6 bases). The CDR3 length is 14 residues. In germline, CDR1 is KGHSH, CDR2 LQKENI. The ends were cut back, 3 bases at V and 5 bases at J, with 14 bases in the middle. The CDR3 is CASSPRNREHEQYF. DNA for the CDR3: TGTGCCAGCTCACCTAGGAACAGGGAACACGAGCAGTACTTC.

This chain uses TRBV27 with TRBJ2-1; 7 nucleotides align to TRBD2. CDR1 is MNHEY and CDR2 is SMNVEV in the germline V gene (reference sequence). Trimming took 0 bases from V and 2 from J; bases not matched to a gene: 1. This CDR3 region has 15 residues. In DNA, the CDR3 is TGTGCCAGCAGTTTATCGGGACTACCCTACAATGAGCAGTTCTTC. Amino acids: CASSLSGLPYNEQFF.

The chain couples TRBV6-5 to TRBJ2-3, with TRBD2 as a possible D gene (5 bases). Trimming took off 0 bases at V and 0 bases at J, with 10 bases between the two ends. The CDR3 spans 16 residues. Germline V CDR1 and CDR2: MNHEY, SVGAGI. CDR3 region: CASSYSPPGSTDTQYF. In DNA, the CDR3 is TGTGCCAGCAGTTACTCGCCGCCGGGGAGCACAGATACGCAGTATTTT.

A few counts support this clone. This chain joins TRBV19 and TRBJ1-1; D gene ambiguous. Trimming shortened V by 3 bases and J by 5 bases, and 10 bases separated the two germline ends. The CDR3 contains 13 residues. Germline CDR1 and CDR2: LNHDA and SQIVND (reference sequence). The CDR3 sequence is CASSIDKATEAFF. In DNA form, the CDR3 reads TGTGCCAGTAGTATTGACAAGGCGACTGAAGCTTTCTTT.